This passage covers 31 T cell receptor beta chains from one sample sequenced in a study of blood T cell repertoires in COVID-19. The method was immunoSEQ multiplex PCR; TCRdb's version includes in-frame clones alone and lacks a portion of them. The sample lists 30,000 or so clones, approximately 92% occurring once. The sequenced material came from peripheral blood. Receptor source: a man older than 75 with acute or convalescent COVID-19.

The rearrangement joins TRBV5-1 to TRBJ2-3, with D possibly matching TRBD1 (6 bases). V dropped 0 bases and J dropped 1 base, with 9 bases sitting between them. The CDR3 is 15 amino acids. The germline V gene has CDR1 SGHRS and CDR2 YFSETQ. CDR3 nucleotides: TGCGCCAGCAGCTTGGCCTCAGGGGGCACAGATACGCAGTATTTT. This translates into CASSLASGGTDTQYF.

The chain uses TRBV5-4 and TRBJ1-4, with TRBD1 as a possible D gene (6 bases). The germline V and J ends were trimmed by 4 bases and 5 bases, with 12 bases remaining between them. CDR1 and CDR2 from the germline V gene are SGHNT and YYREEE (reference sequence). This CDR3 contains 14 residues. CDR3 coding DNA: TGTGCCAGCAGCCAACAGGGCTACAATGAAAAACTGTTTTTT. Protein sequence: CASSQQGYNEKLFF.

The chain combines TRBV11-1 with TRBJ2-2, with unresolved D. The CDR3 contains 13 residues. The V and J ends lost 10 bases and 4 bases respectively, with 13 bases between them. Germline V gives CDR1 SGHAT, CDR2 FQDESV (reference sequence). The CDR3 region has the DNA TGTGCCACGAGCGAGAGACCCACCGGGGAGCTGTTTTTT. This sequence encodes CATSERPTGELFF.

This clone was detected only a few times. The chain couples TRBV19 to TRBJ1-5; no firm D call. V dropped 5 bases and J dropped 0 bases, with 5 bases sitting between them. Germline values: CDR1 LNHDA, CDR2 SQIVND (reference sequence). This CDR3 is built from 13 residues. CDR3 bases: TGTGCCAGTAGTCAGGCTAGCAATCAGCCCCAGCATTTT. It is translated as CASSQASNQPQHF.

The chain is built from TRBV6-1 and TRBJ1-5, with D uncertain. V was cut by 4 bases and J by 0 bases, with 13 bases left in between. The CDR3 is 16 amino acids. Germline values: CDR1 MNHNS, CDR2 SASEGT. The CDR3 sequence: CASSGGLRYSNQPQHF. The CDR3 nucleotides are TGTGCCAGCAGTGGAGGGCTGAGATATAGCAATCAGCCCCAGCATTTT.

V is TRBV10-3 and J is TRBJ2-5, with 8 bases that match TRBD2. The V gene end was trimmed by 0 bases and the J gene end by 3 bases; junction bases not matched to a gene: 6. CDR3 length equals 16 residues. From germline, CDR1 is ENHRY and CDR2 SYGVKD. CDR3 in DNA: TGTGCCATCAGTGAGTCGGAGCGGGGGTGGGAAGAGACCCAGTACTTC. Protein sequence: CAISESERGWEETQYF.

V usage is TRBV2 and J usage is TRBJ1-1; D gene ambiguous. Germline-derived CDR1 and CDR2 are SNHLY and FYNNEI. The V end was cut by 2 bases, the J end by 0 bases, with 7 bases between. CDR3 size: 14 residues. The CDR3 spells CASSEQAMNTEAFF. The CDR3 bases are TGTGCCAGCAGTGAACAAGCTATGAACACTGAAGCTTTCTTT.

This clone was found a few times. This chain's CDR3 is CSVTGESPNEKLFF. The CDR3 bases are TGCAGCGTCACAGGGGAGTCCCCTAATGAAAAACTGTTTTTT. The chain employs TRBV29-1 and TRBJ1-4; 7 nucleotides agree with TRBD1. V gave up 6 bases and J gave up 3 bases; unmatched junction bases: 7. CDR1 SQVTM and CDR2 ANQGSEA come from the germline V gene. This CDR3 is 14 amino acids long.

About this clone itself: At one of its ends the junction is not consistent with the germline gene, which may arise from a read error. This chain links TRBV18 with TRBJ1-4; no clear D gene. Germline values: CDR1 KGHSH, CDR2 LQKENI. The CDR3 length is 13 residues. The CDR3 is CASSPPNREKLFF. The CDR3 DNA reads TGTGCCAGCTCCCCACCGAATCGGGAAAAACTGTTTTTT.

The rearrangement joins TRBV5-1 to TRBJ1-1; 7 nucleotides match TRBD1. The germline V gene has CDR1 SGHRS and CDR2 YFSETQ. The trim removed 4 bases at V and 4 bases at J, leaving 7 bases unmatched. The length of the CDR3 is 14 residues. The CDR3 DNA is TGCGCCAGCAGCCAGCAAACAGGGGTCACTGAAGCTTTCTTT. The encoded protein is CASSQQTGVTEAFF. The complete variable domain, with remaining parts taken from reference TRBV5-1 and TRBJ1-1, reads KAGVTQTPRYLIKTRGQQVTLSCSPISGHRSVSWYQQTPGQGLQFLFEYFSETQRNKGNFPGRFSGRQFSNSRSEMNVSTLELGDSALYLCASSQQTGVTEAFFGQGTRLTVV.

In its sample, this clone was seen once. This chain joins TRBV2 and TRBJ1-3; weak D call: TRBD1 (6 bases). With 0 bases removed from V and 3 bases from J, the gap between germline ends came to 12 bases. The CDR3 has 16 residues. CDR1 is SNHLY and CDR2 is FYNNEI in the germline V gene. The CDR3 sequence is CASSEALGRGGNTIYF. DNA for the CDR3: TGTGCCAGCAGTGAAGCGCTGGGCAGGGGTGGAAACACCATATATTTT.

This clone was counted a single time. V and J are TRBV29-1 and TRBJ1-2; tentatively, D is TRBD1 (6 bases). This CDR3 has 12 residues. Deletions cut 6 bases from V and 2 bases from J, with 10 bases between. Germline lookup yields CDR1 SQVTM and CDR2 ANQGSEA. CDR3 bases: TGCAGCGTCCTAACAGGGAACTATGGCTACACCTTC. Amino acids: CSVLTGNYGYTF.

The chain uses TRBV24-1 and TRBJ2-6; possible D gene TRBD1, 6 bases. CDR1 and CDR2 (germline): KGHDR, SFDVKD. The CDR3 extends over 15 amino acids. Trimming removed 3 bases from V and 3 bases from J, with 8 bases in between. CDR3 in amino acids: CATSDMTGGANVLTF. CDR3 coding DNA: TGTGCCACCAGTGATATGACAGGTGGGGCCAACGTCCTGACTTTC.

The rearrangement uses TRBV19 and TRBJ2-3; D might be TRBD2 (5 bases). CDR1 is LNHDA and CDR2 is SQIVND in the germline V gene (reference sequence). The CDR3 is 15 residues long. The V gene lost 4 bases and the J gene lost 4 bases, with 15 bases spanning the gap. CDR3 sequence reads: CASSTDTGFADTQYF. The CDR3 DNA reads as TGTGCCAGTAGTACAGACACGGGGTTCGCAGATACGCAGTATTTT.

V usage is TRBV7-9 and J usage is TRBJ2-3, with D possibly matching TRBD2 (6 bases). Trimming removed 1 base at V and 1 base at J, with 9 bases between. The CDR3 loop spans 15 amino acids. Per germline, CDR1 SEHNR and CDR2 FQNEAQ (reference sequence). CDR3: CASSLVGGGTDTQYF. CDR3 sequence (DNA): TGTGCCAGCAGCTTAGTGGGGGGTGGCACAGATACGCAGTATTTT.

V usage is TRBV5-5 and J usage is TRBJ2-2; D remains ambiguous. CDR3 length: 14 residues. Germline V gene lookup returns CDR1 SGHKS and CDR2 YYEKEE (reference sequence). Trimming pared 0 bases from V and 2 bases from J, leaving 5 bases between. The CDR3 reads CASSLALNTGELFF. CDR3 bases: TGTGCCAGCAGCTTGGCCCTTAACACCGGGGAGCTGTTTTTT. Variable domain in full (rest from reference TRBV5-5 and TRBJ2-2): DAGVTQSPTHLIKTRGQQVTLRCSPISGHKSVSWYQQVLGQGPQFIFQYYEKEERGRGNFPDRFSARQFPNYSSELNVNALLLGDSALYLCASSLALNTGELFFGEGSRLTVL.

This sequence joins TRBV7-2 and TRBJ2-1; D is possibly TRBD2 (5 bases). Trimming took 5 bases from V and 7 from J, leaving 18 bases between them. The CDR3 length is 15 residues. Germline loops: CDR1 SGHTA, CDR2 FQGNSA. CDR3 coding DNA: TGTGCCAGCAGCCCGCTATCGGCAACGGGGAATGAGCAGTTCTTC. It encodes CASSPLSATGNEQFF.

The chain carries TRBV27 and TRBJ2-5; D gene uncertain. The CDR3 has 18 residues. V was trimmed by 4 bases and J by 2 bases, leaving 23 bases between them. CDR1 MNHEY and CDR2 SMNVEV come from the germline V gene (reference sequence). The CDR3 nucleotides are TGTGCCAGCAGTTCACGCTTTGCCCCATCTAGAGGACAAGAGACCCAGTACTTC. It translates to CASSSRFAPSRGQETQYF.

The chain uses TRBV19 and TRBJ1-1; 7 bases fit TRBD1. This CDR3 has 14 residues. V dropped 7 bases and J dropped 0; count of bases not matched to a gene: 5. CDR1 is LNHDA, CDR2 SQIVND, per germline (reference sequence). CDR3: CASIRGDMNTEAFF. CDR3 coding DNA: TGTGCCAGTATCAGGGGGGACATGAACACTGAAGCTTTCTTT.

The chain uses TRBV5-4 and TRBJ2-1; 8 bases line up with TRBD1. The CDR3 length is 13 residues. CDR1 is SGHNT, CDR2 YYREEE, per germline (reference sequence). V lost 4 bases, J lost 7 bases, and 4 bases stayed unmatched. CDR3 sequence: CASSIDRGNEQFF. CDR3 DNA: TGTGCCAGCAGCATTGACAGGGGTAATGAGCAGTTCTTC.

The chain has TRBV5-5 and TRBJ1-2, with a weak D call TRBD1 (5 bases). The CDR3 runs to 13 residues. The V end lost 5 bases, the J end lost 7 bases, and 15 bases lay between the germline ends. Germline lookup yields CDR1 SGHKS and CDR2 YYEKEE (reference sequence). The CDR3 sequence: CASRTDSPLGYTF. The CDR3, as DNA: TGTGCCAGCAGGACTGACAGTCCCCTTGGCTACACCTTC.

Only a few counts were recorded for this clone. J is TRBJ1-2 and V is TRBV6-5; 8 bases fit TRBD1. J was trimmed by 5 bases and V by 7 bases; bases with no gene match: 9. This CDR3 comprises 14 residues. In germline, CDR1 is MNHEY, CDR2 SVGAGI. The CDR3 is CASTLTGVQYGYTF. CDR3 in DNA: TGTGCCAGCACCTTGACAGGGGTCCAGTATGGCTACACCTTC.

V is TRBV19 and J is TRBJ1-1, with D uncertain. Germline CDR1 reads LNHDA; CDR2 reads SQIVND (reference sequence). The CDR3 is made up of 14 amino acids. Trimming took off 2 bases at V and 0 bases at J, with 7 bases between the two ends. CDR3 residues: CASSITGVNTEAFF. The CDR3 coding sequence is TGTGCCAGTAGTATAACCGGGGTGAACACTGAAGCTTTCTTT.

This clone was recorded only once. This chain connects TRBV2 to TRBJ1-2; no reliable D call. The CDR3 has 16 amino acids. Germline loops: CDR1 SNHLY, CDR2 FYNNEI. Trimming pared 4 bases from V and 5 bases from J, leaving 20 bases between. CDR3 coding DNA: TGTGCCAGCAGTGCCTTGAGACGTTCCGGGAGATATGGCTACACCTTC. This encodes CASSALRRSGRYGYTF.

The J gene is TRBJ1-5, the V gene TRBV28; 9 nucleotides agree with TRBD1. Trimming at V came to 10 bases and at J to 0 bases, leaving 13 bases not matched to a gene. This CDR3 has 17 residues. Germline CDR1 MDHEN, CDR2 SYDVKM. CDR3 bases: TGTGCCACCAAAATCGACAGGGGGAGTTATAGCAATCAGCCCCAGCATTTT. Amino acid sequence: CATKIDRGSYSNQPQHF.

This clone has more than one count but fewer than ten. The chain joins TRBV9 to TRBJ1-1; the D gene is possibly TRBD1 (5 bases). The CDR3 length is 14 residues. Between the trimmed V and J ends, which lost 0 bases and 14 bases, there was a span of 20 bases. Germline CDR1 and CDR2: SGDLS and YYNGEE. CDR3 loop: CASSVGTTENRRFF. In DNA, the CDR3 is TGTGCCAGCAGCGTAGGAACCACGGAGAACAGGCGGTTCTTT.

The chain joins TRBV5-1 to TRBJ1-1; 9 bases match TRBD1. Germline assignment: CDR1 SGHRS and CDR2 YFSETQ. The CDR3 contains 16 residues. J gave up 1 base and V 1 base, and 5 bases lay outside the gene matches. CDR3 in amino acids: CASSLSRTGENTEAFF. The CDR3 coding sequence is TGCGCCAGCAGCTTGTCGAGGACAGGGGAGAACACTGAAGCTTTCTTT.

J is TRBJ2-2 and V is TRBV12-5, with D perhaps TRBD1 (6 bases). Germline lookup yields CDR1 LGHNT and CDR2 FRNRAP. V lost 1 base to trimming and J lost 5 bases, with 20 bases between them. There are 18 residues in the CDR3. CDR3 residues: CASGLDLLTGFRTGELFF. DNA of the CDR3: TGTGCTAGTGGTTTGGACCTATTAACAGGGTTTCGAACCGGGGAGCTGTTTTTT.

V and J are TRBV7-9 and TRBJ1-1; possible D gene TRBD1, 6 bases. The germline V gene has CDR1 SEHNR and CDR2 FQNEAQ (reference sequence). The CDR3 length is 14 residues. The ends were cut back, 5 bases at V and 1 base at J, with 11 bases in the middle. CDR3 amino acids: CASSVGTRNTEAFF. The CDR3, as DNA: TGTGCCAGCAGCGTAGGGACACGGAACACTGAAGCTTTCTTT.

The chain's CDR3 is CASSEEGQGPLLYGYTF. In DNA form, the CDR3 reads TGTGCCAGCAGTGAAGAGGGACAGGGGCCACTCCTCTATGGCTACACCTTC. The V and J genes are TRBV2 and TRBJ1-2; 10 nucleotides align to TRBD1. This CDR3 is 17 amino acids long. Germline-derived CDR1 and CDR2 are SNHLY and FYNNEI. V shed 1 base and J 4 bases; nucleotides not matched to a gene: 9. Using reference TRBV2 and TRBJ1-2 for the parts outside the CDR3, the full variable domain is EPEVTQTPSHQVTQMGQEVILRCVPISNHLYFYWYRQILGQKVEFLVSFYNNEISEKSEIFDDQFSVERPDGSNFTLKIRSTKLEDSAMYFCASSEEGQGPLLYGYTFGSGTRLTVV.

The CDR3 sequence is CASSIAGTGDNEQFF. The CDR3 DNA reads as TGTGCCAGTAGTATAGCCGGGACAGGGGACAATGAGCAGTTCTTC. The chain has TRBV19 and TRBJ2-1, with 10 bases identical to TRBD1. V was pared by 1 base and J by 5 bases, with 2 bases of the junction left unmatched. Germline lookup yields CDR1 LNHDA and CDR2 SQIVND (reference sequence). The CDR3 extends over 15 amino acids.